Listed here are 26 T cell receptor beta chains from one sample, sequenced in a study of blood T cell repertoires in COVID-19. Here immunoSEQ multiplex PCR was the method, and the copy in TCRdb shows in-frame clones only, minus some. The sample records over 70,000 clones, roughly four fifths being singletons. Material: peripheral blood. These receptors all come from a human donor in a cohort sampled during active COVID-19.

V usage is TRBV11-2 and J usage is TRBJ2-5; TRBD2 matches at 9 bases. V shed 4 bases, J shed 5 bases, and the junction held 5 bases outside the gene matches. This CDR3 is built from 14 residues. Per the germline V gene, CDR1 is SGHAT and CDR2 is FQNNGV. This chain's CDR3 is CASSSLAGFETQYF. The CDR3 DNA sequence: TGTGCCAGCAGCTCTCTAGCGGGGTTTGAGACCCAGTACTTC.

The chain uses TRBV6-6 and TRBJ2-3, with a weak D call TRBD1 (6 bases). V was trimmed by 6 bases and J by 2 bases, leaving 12 bases between them. In germline, CDR1 is MNHNY, CDR2 SVGAGI (reference sequence). This CDR3 comprises 14 residues. CDR3 sequence: CASSPRGSTDTQYF. The CDR3 DNA sequence: TGTGCCAGCAGCCCGAGGGGGTCCACAGATACGCAGTATTTT.

This chain connects TRBV3-1 (or the pseudogene TRBV3-2) to TRBJ2-1; a possible D gene is TRBD2 (5 bases). Germline CDR1 reads LGHDT; CDR2 reads YNNKEL (reference sequence). The ends were cut back, 2 bases at V and 10 bases at J, with 6 bases in the middle. This CDR3 is 11 amino acids long. CDR3 nucleotide sequence: TGTGCCAGCAGCCAAACTAGGGAGCAGTTCTTC. Its protein is CASSQTREQFF.

The chain recombines TRBV13 with TRBJ1-5; no definite D call. This CDR3 comprises 14 residues. From germline, CDR1 is PRHDT and CDR2 FYEKMQ (reference sequence). The ends were cut back, 0 bases at V and 1 base at J, with 4 bases in the middle. In DNA, the CDR3 is TGTGCCAGCAGCTTAGGACAAAGCAATCAGCCCCAGCATTTT. It translates to CASSLGQSNQPQHF.

The V gene is TRBV4-3, the J gene TRBJ2-5; D gene ambiguous. Germline CDR1 and CDR2: LGHNA and YSLEER. V lost 0 bases and J lost 4, with 6 bases in between. This CDR3 contains 13 residues. The CDR3 DNA sequence: TGCGCCAGCAGCCAAGATCGAGGAGAGACCCAGTACTTC. Protein: CASSQDRGETQYF.

This sequence joins TRBV19 and TRBJ1-3; 9 bases fit TRBD1. There are 14 residues in the CDR3. The germline V gene encodes CDR1 LNHDA and CDR2 SQIVND (reference sequence). The V gene end was trimmed by 7 bases and the J gene end by 7 bases; junction bases not matched to a gene: 8. The CDR3 DNA is TGTGCCAGTACCTCGGTAGGACAGGGGAACACCATATATTTT. Protein: CASTSVGQGNTIYF.

The chain employs TRBV5-1 and TRBJ2-3; 9 bases match TRBD1. V shed 1 base, J shed 2 bases, and the junction held 5 bases outside the gene matches. The CDR3 runs 16 residues. CDR1 and CDR2 (germline): SGHRS, YFSETQ. This chain's CDR3 is CASSLNRGQYTDTQYF. In DNA form, the CDR3 reads TGCGCCAGCAGCTTGAACAGGGGGCAGTACACAGATACGCAGTATTTT.

This CDR3 reads CASSPDTSRPNTIYF. DNA for the CDR3: TGTGCCAGCAGCCCGGACACCTCACGACCAAACACCATATATTTT. This chain connects TRBV3-1 (or the pseudogene TRBV3-2) to TRBJ1-3, with D possibly TRBD1 on 5 matching bases. Germline values: CDR1 LGHDT, CDR2 YNNKEL (reference sequence). CDR3 length: 15 amino acids. The V end lost 4 bases, the J end lost 6 bases, and 16 bases lay between the germline ends.

V is TRBV13 and J is TRBJ1-3; a possible D gene is TRBD1 (6 bases). Germline loops: CDR1 PRHDT, CDR2 FYEKMQ (reference sequence). V was pared by 4 bases and J by 0 bases, with 13 bases between. The length of the CDR3 is 16 residues. The chain's CDR3 is CASSSGTWSSGNTIYF. In DNA, the CDR3 is TGTGCCAGCAGCTCCGGGACATGGAGCTCTGGAAACACCATATATTTT. The whole variable domain, remainder taken from reference TRBV13 and TRBJ1-3, is AAGVIQSPRHLIKEKRETATLKCYPIPRHDTVYWYQQGPGQDPQFLISFYEKMQSDKGSIPDRFSAQQFSDYHSELNMSSLELGDSALYFCASSSGTWSSGNTIYFGEGSWLTVV.

This clone was counted between two and nine times. This rearrangement joins TRBV3-1 (or the pseudogene TRBV3-2) to TRBJ2-7; D is unclear. V lost 1 base, J lost 0 bases, and 10 bases lay in between. Germline CDR1 is LGHDT and CDR2 is YNNKEL (reference sequence). The CDR3 totals 15 residues. CDR3 nucleotides: TGTGCCAGCAGCCAAGGGGTGGGCAGCTCCTACGAGCAGTACTTC. Its translation: CASSQGVGSSYEQYF.

The chain employs TRBV7-9 and TRBJ2-3; 9 bases fit TRBD1. Germline trimming cut 1 base from V and 5 bases from J; bases unmatched to any gene: 4. The CDR3 spans 15 residues. CDR1 and CDR2 from the germline V gene are SEHNR and FQNEAQ (reference sequence). The CDR3 here is CASSLDRGPKDTQYF. The DNA for the CDR3 is TGTGCCAGCAGCTTAGACAGGGGGCCCAAAGATACGCAGTATTTT.

A few counts support this clone. The gene calls are TRBV11-3 and TRBJ2-7; TRBD2 is a possible D gene (6 bases). Trimming stripped 5 bases from V and 6 bases from J, with 20 bases between. CDR3 length: 15 amino acids. Germline CDR1 and CDR2: SGHNT and YENEEA. The DNA for the CDR3 is TGTGCCAGCAGCGGAGGGGCGGGTCGCGCTACCGAGCAGTACTTC. Its translation is CASSGGAGRATEQYF.

The chain combines TRBV5-8 with TRBJ2-5, with 7 bases lining up with TRBD1. The V and J ends lost 0 bases and 2 bases, in that order; junction bases with no gene match: 4. The CDR3 loop spans 15 amino acids. CDR1 is SGHTS and CDR2 is YDEGEE in the germline V gene. The CDR3 protein is CASSLGDRTQETQYF. The CDR3 DNA follows: TGTGCCAGCAGCTTGGGGGACAGAACTCAAGAGACCCAGTACTTC.

In nucleotides, the CDR3 is TGTGCCAGCAGTTACTCCAGATATAGCAATCAGCCCCAGCATTTT. It codes for CASSYSRYSNQPQHF. The chain joins TRBV6-5 to TRBJ1-5; no clear D gene. From germline, CDR1 is MNHEY and CDR2 SVGAGI. The CDR3 loop spans 15 amino acids. The V gene lost 0 bases and the J gene lost 0 bases, with 6 bases spanning the gap.

The chain couples TRBV9 to TRBJ1-2; TRBD1 agrees at 8 bases. Trimming cost V 2 bases and J 4 bases; bases outside gene matches: 4. CDR1 SGDLS and CDR2 YYNGEE come from the germline V gene. The CDR3 is made up of 14 amino acids. CDR3 residues: CASSVTGVGYGYTF. For the CDR3, the DNA is TGTGCCAGCAGCGTGACAGGGGTGGGCTATGGCTACACCTTC. Based on the CDR3 plus reference TRBV9 and TRBJ1-2, the full variable domain is DSGVTQTPKHLITATGQRVTLRCSPRSGDLSVYWYQQSLDQGLQFLIQYYNGEERAKGNILERFSAQQFPDLHSELNLSSLELGDSALYFCASSVTGVGYGYTFGSGTRLTVV.

V gene TRBV6-5 combines with J gene TRBJ2-7; TRBD2 might be the D (5 bases). The CDR3 is 13 amino acids. Deletions cut 6 bases from V and 2 bases from J, with 11 bases between. From germline, CDR1 is MNHEY and CDR2 SVGAGI. CDR3 sequence reads: CASRRGKTYEQYF. The DNA for the CDR3 is TGTGCCAGCAGACGGGGAAAGACCTACGAGCAGTACTTC.

The chain links TRBV14 to TRBJ1-3; D is unresolved. Germline V gives CDR1 SGHDN, CDR2 FVKESK. The CDR3 runs to 11 residues. V lost 2 bases to trimming and J lost 6 bases, with 2 bases between them. Written as DNA, the CDR3 is TGTGCCAGCAGCCAACTAAACACCATATATTTT. Encoded protein: CASSQLNTIYF.

The chain has TRBV9 and TRBJ2-2; 12 nucleotides match TRBD2. V shed 3 bases and J 6 bases; nucleotides not matched to a gene: 3. Germline V gene data show CDR1 as SGDLS and CDR2 as YYNGEE. This CDR3 is built from 15 residues. The DNA for the CDR3 is TGTGCCAGCAGCGCTCTAGCGGGGGGGCCCGGGGAGCTGTTTTTT. The encoded protein is CASSALAGGPGELFF.

The chain joins TRBV19 to TRBJ1-6, with 7 bases lining up with TRBD1. Germline loops: CDR1 LNHDA, CDR2 SQIVND (reference sequence). Losses at the gene ends were 3 bases for V and 8 bases for J; bases not matched to a gene: 4. The length of the CDR3 is 14 residues. The CDR3 region is CASSIDRAYSPLHF. CDR3 DNA sequence: TGTGCCAGTAGTATCGACAGGGCTTATTCACCCCTCCACTTT.

This sequence joins TRBV4-3 and TRBJ1-1, with D possibly matching TRBD1 (6 bases). The V end lost 3 bases, the J end lost 2 bases, and 13 bases lay between the germline ends. The CDR3 runs 15 residues. Germline lookup yields CDR1 LGHNA and CDR2 YSLEER. The chain's CDR3 is CASSQVWTANTEAFF. The CDR3 DNA reads as TGCGCCAGCAGCCAGGTCTGGACAGCAAACACTGAAGCTTTCTTT.

This chain uses TRBV7-9 with TRBJ2-2, with 10 bases fitting TRBD1. The CDR3 consists of 16 residues. V was pared by 5 bases and J by 6 bases, with 9 bases of the junction left unmatched. Germline CDR1 is SEHNR and CDR2 is FQNEAQ (reference sequence). The CDR3 protein is CASSPADRGFAGELFF. The CDR3 DNA follows: TGTGCCAGCAGCCCCGCGGACAGGGGGTTTGCCGGGGAGCTGTTTTTT.

CDR3 region: CAISESEGALTEAFF. CDR3 sequence (DNA): TGTGCCATCAGTGAGTCCGAGGGGGCGCTAACTGAAGCTTTCTTT. This chain uses TRBV10-3 with TRBJ1-1, with TRBD1 identical over 7 bases. The CDR3 runs 15 residues. V was pared by 0 bases and J by 5 bases, with 6 bases of the junction left unmatched. CDR1 is ENHRY, CDR2 SYGVKD, per germline.

This clone was counted a few times. V and J are TRBV10-1 and TRBJ2-1; possibly TRBD2 for D (6 bases). Germline V gene lookup returns CDR1 WNHNN and CDR2 SYGVQD (reference sequence). Trimming left V 5 bases short and J 2 bases short, with 25 bases between. This CDR3 is built from 19 residues. The CDR3 region has the DNA TGCGCCAGCAGTAAGATGACCGGGGGAGCCTTCTTTCCCTACAATGAGCAGTTCTTC. Protein product: CASSKMTGGAFFPYNEQFF.

The chain links TRBV18 to TRBJ1-1; TRBD1 aligns across 9 bases. The V and J ends lost 4 bases and 5 bases, in that order; junction bases with no gene match: 5. Germline V lookup: CDR1 KGHSH, CDR2 LQKENI. The CDR3 covers 14 residues. The CDR3 region has the DNA TGTGCCAGCTCACGTTACGACAGGGGGACTGAAGCTTTCTTT. This encodes CASSRYDRGTEAFF.

The chain uses TRBV7-8 and TRBJ2-5, with TRBD2 matching 10 bases. The germline gives CDR1 SGHVS, CDR2 FQNEAQ. V shed 3 bases, J shed 7 bases, and the junction held 5 bases outside the gene matches. This CDR3 comprises 14 residues. The CDR3 nucleotides read TGTGCCAGCAGCTTGTCTAGCGGGAGCCTGACCCAGTACTTC. It codes for CASSLSSGSLTQYF.

The rearrangement uses TRBV28 and TRBJ1-1; no reliable D call. The CDR3 has 13 residues. Trimming shortened V by 3 bases and J by 1 base, and 6 bases separated the two germline ends. Germline V gene sequence: CDR1 MDHEN, CDR2 SYDVKM. CDR3 in amino acids: CASSLSRNTEAFF. The CDR3 DNA sequence: TGTGCCAGCAGTTTGTCCAGGAACACTGAAGCTTTCTTT. The full variable domain, in which reference TRBV28 and TRBJ1-1 provide the parts outside the CDR3, is DVKVTQSSRYLVKRTGEKVFLECVQDMDHENMFWYRQDPGLGLRLIYFSYDVKMKEKGDIPEGYSVSREKKERFSLILESASTNQTSMYLCASSLSRNTEAFFGQGTRLTVV.